This note documents a single T cell receptor (beta chain) sequence. This record comes from a study of blood T cell repertoires in COVID-19. Study in general: Italy, Spain and the United States were the sources of the convalescent and acute COVID-19 samples.

In assigning cohorts, the study relied on participant-reported clinical history. Only in-frame clones appear in the TCRdb table, and some are missing; sequencing was by immunoSEQ multiplex PCR. The sample contains 350,000 or so clones, approximately 91% of which appear only once. The germline CDR1 and CDR2 sequences are ENHRY and SYGVKD. The junction had 3 bases not matched to a gene; V was cut back by 3 bases and J by 7 bases. This CDR3 has 15 residues. Sequenced sample: PBMCs or T cells enriched from blood (not recorded which). This TCR came from a woman aged 25 to 39 who had been exposed to COVID-19. The V call is TRBV10-3, the J call TRBJ1-6; 10 bases map to TRBD1. Here the CDR3 DNA reads TGTGCCATCAGTGATAGGACAGGGGGAAATTCACCCCTCCACTTT. Translated, it gives CAISDRTGGNSPLHF.